These T cell receptor beta chains were read from a single sample in a study of blood T cell repertoires in COVID-19. Here immunoSEQ multiplex PCR was the method, and the copy in TCRdb shows in-frame clones only, minus some. The table lists about 100,000 clones, approximately 92% of them singletons. The sequencing sample was made of peripheral blood. Every receptor here comes from a woman aged 45 to 65 with COVID-19, enrolled during active disease. Each CDR3 is given with its conserved first and last residue. D genes are given only for firm matches. Size is omitted from some rows. Given values are once, few, many or a class for expanded clones.

>-|TRBJ2-3|TRBV7-2|-
TGTGCCAGCAGCTTAGATCGACAGCACACAGATACGCAGTATTTT
CASSLDRQHTDTQYF
>-|TRBJ1-2|TRBV5-4|-
TGTGCCAGCAGCTTGACAGGGTATGGCTACACCTTC
CASSLTGYGYTF
>-|TRBJ2-1|TRBV2|TRBD1
TGTGCCAGCCGACAGGGGGCGTGGAATGAGCAGTTCTTC
CASRQGAWNEQFF
>-|TRBJ1-2|TRBV28|-
TGTGCCAGCAGTCCGGGACAATATGGCTACACCTTC
CASSPGQYGYTF
>-|TRBJ1-2|TRBV25-1|-
TGTGCCAGCCACTGGGGAGAGTCGGGCTACACCTTC
CASHWGESGYTF
>-|TRBJ1-5|TRBV10-2|-
TGCGCCAGCAGCCAAAGTAGCCTTAATCAGCCCCAGCATTTT
CASSQSSLNQPQHF
>-|TRBJ1-5|TRBV27|-
TGTGCCAGCAGTTCGGGCAATCAGCCCCAGCATTTT
CASSSGNQPQHF
>once|TRBJ1-2|TRBV9|-
TGTGCCAGCAGCGTAGGGCACCACTATGGCTACACCTTC
CASSVGHHYGYTF
>-|TRBJ1-2|TRBV6-5|TRBD1
TGTGCCAGCAGTTCCCGACAGGGGATAATCTATGGCTACACCTTC
CASSSRQGIIYGYTF
>-|TRBJ1-5|TRBV7-2|-
TGTGCCAGCAGCTCCCGGGGGACTTTTCAGCCCCAGCATTTT
CASSSRGTFQPQHF
>-|TRBJ2-5|TRBV5-4|TRBD1
TGTGCCAGCAGCTGGACAGGGCGGGAGACCCAGTACTTC
CASSWTGRETQYF
>-|TRBJ2-1|TRBV24-1|TRBD2
TGTGCCACCTCCGAACGAGCGGGGCCGGGGGATGAGCAGTTCTTC
CATSERAGPGDEQFF
>once|TRBJ1-5|TRBV4-1|-
TGCGCCAGCAGCCAAGAATACGCGGTCGAGAATCAGCCCCAGCATTTT
CASSQEYAVENQPQHF
>-|TRBJ1-2|TRBV28|-
TGTGCCAGCAGTTCCTACAGGGAGATCACCTTC
CASSSYREITF
>-|TRBJ1-5|TRBV24-1|-
TGTGCCACCAGTGATTTTAGAGGTCAGCCCCAGCATTTT
CATSDFRGQPQHF
>-|TRBJ1-6|TRBV4-1|-
TGCGCCAGCAGCTCCCACATGGACGGGATCTTTGGGATCAATTCACCCCTCCACTTT
CASSSHMDGIFGINSPLHF
>few|TRBJ1-1|TRBV18|-
TGTGCCAGCTCACCCAGGGGACTGAACACTGAAGCTTTCTTT
CASSPRGLNTEAFF
>-|TRBJ1-6|TRBV6-5|TRBD1
TGTGCCAGCAGAACAGGGGAATCACCCCTCCACTTT
CASRTGESPLHF
>-|TRBJ2-1|TRBV30|-
TGTGCCTGGAGTGTCTTTAGGGGGAACTACAATGAGCAGTTCTTC
CAWSVFRGNYNEQFF
>once|TRBJ2-3|TRBV2|TRBD2
TGTGCCAGCAGTAGGTGGACTAGCGGGTCTAGCACAGATACGCAGTATTTT
CASSRWTSGSSTDTQYF
>-|TRBJ1-2|TRBV6-5|TRBD1
TGTGCCAGCAGTTACACGACAGGGTCATATGGCTACACCTTC
CASSYTTGSYGYTF
>once|TRBJ1-2|TRBV5-5|TRBD1
TGTGCCAGCAGCTTGGAAGAGGGGACAGGCGTGCTCTATGGCTACACCTTC
CASSLEEGTGVLYGYTF
>-|TRBJ1-6|TRBV21-1|-
TGTGCCAGCAGTTCATCGACAGGGCGGGATTCACCCCTCCACTTT
CASSSSTGRDSPLHF
>-|TRBJ2-7|TRBV5-1|-
TGCGCCAGCAGCTTTGAGAGGTTAGCTTACGAGCAGTACTTC
CASSFERLAYEQYF
>-|TRBJ1-5|TRBV7-2|TRBD1
TGTGCCAGCAGCGGACAGGGGGCGAATCAGCCCCAGCATTTT
CASSGQGANQPQHF
>-|TRBJ2-2|TRBV3-1/TRBV3-2|TRBD2
TGTGCCAGCAGCGAGAGACTAGCGGGGGGCGGAAGGGAGCTGTTTTTT
CASSERLAGGGRELFF
>-|TRBJ1-2|TRBV11-2|TRBD1
TGTGCCAGCAGCCTAGGGGGCGATGGCTACACCTTC
CASSLGGDGYTF
>-|TRBJ1-2|TRBV30|-
TGTGCCTGGACGACTGCCATGAACTATGGCTACACCTTC
CAWTTAMNYGYTF
>few|TRBJ1-1|TRBV5-1|TRBD1
TGCGCCAGCAGCTTCGTACAGGGGGCAAACACTGAAGCTTTCTTT
CASSFVQGANTEAFF
>-|TRBJ2-7|TRBV2|TRBD2
TGTGCCAGCTTCTTGATAGCGGGGGCCGACTACGAGCAGTACTTC
CASFLIAGADYEQYF
>-|TRBJ1-5|TRBV7-8|-
TGTGCCAGCAGCCAATATAGCAATCAGCCCCAGCATTTT
CASSQYSNQPQHF
>-|TRBJ2-1|TRBV7-9|TRBD2
TGTGCCAGCAGCGCCAGAGCGAGCGGGGGCCCTACTGATGAGCAGTTCTTC
CASSARASGGPTDEQFF
>-|TRBJ1-2|TRBV30|TRBD1
TGTGCCTGTGTCCCGGGACAGGGGGACTATGGCTACACCTTC
CACVPGQGDYGYTF
>-|TRBJ2-1|TRBV24-1|TRBD1
TGTGCCACCAGTGATTTGATCGGGACAGGGACAAATGAGCAGTTCTTC
CATSDLIGTGTNEQFF
>-|TRBJ1-5|TRBV19|-
TGTGCCAGTAGTAGGTACGACTTAGACAGGAATCAGCCCCAGCATTTT
CASSRYDLDRNQPQHF
>-|TRBJ2-3|TRBV28|-
TGTGCCAGCAGTTTCGGATTCGGGACAGATACGCAGTATTTT
CASSFGFGTDTQYF
>-|TRBJ2-7|TRBV6-5|-
TGTGCCAGCAGTTACGTCAGGGCCGGGGAGCAGTACTTC
CASSYVRAGEQYF
>-|TRBJ2-2|TRBV7-9|-
TGTGCCAGCAGCTTAGCCCCCAACGACTCTAGTCCCTACCCCGGGGAGCTGTTTTTT
CASSLAPNDSSPYPGELFF